The source of this T cell receptor (beta chain) is a study of T-cell reconstitution after alpha-beta-depleted transplantation in children. Researchers prepared the TCRbeta library using unique molecular identifiers, the study reports. Each CDR3 protein gets one entry after TCRdb re-called the PCR reads with MiXCR. The table lists approximately 590,000 distinct CDR3 sequences, 8% to 11% of them singletons. Only a few counts were recorded for this clonotype. The CDR3 length is 18 residues. The V and J ends lost 2 bases and 0 bases respectively, with 18 bases between them. Per the germline V gene, CDR1 is SGDLS and CDR2 is YYNGEE.

The V and J genes are TRBV9 and TRBJ1-3, with D perhaps TRBD1 (5 bases). The clonotype was recovered from a human donor who donated a stem cell graft to a child with acute myeloid leukemia. Specimen: PBMCs from the stem cell graft donor, collected from the stem cell graft. The CDR3 region is CASSVRDARAISGNTIYF. CDR3 bases: TGTGCCAGCAGCGTCAGGGATGCAAGGGCGATCTCTGGAAACACCATATATTTT.